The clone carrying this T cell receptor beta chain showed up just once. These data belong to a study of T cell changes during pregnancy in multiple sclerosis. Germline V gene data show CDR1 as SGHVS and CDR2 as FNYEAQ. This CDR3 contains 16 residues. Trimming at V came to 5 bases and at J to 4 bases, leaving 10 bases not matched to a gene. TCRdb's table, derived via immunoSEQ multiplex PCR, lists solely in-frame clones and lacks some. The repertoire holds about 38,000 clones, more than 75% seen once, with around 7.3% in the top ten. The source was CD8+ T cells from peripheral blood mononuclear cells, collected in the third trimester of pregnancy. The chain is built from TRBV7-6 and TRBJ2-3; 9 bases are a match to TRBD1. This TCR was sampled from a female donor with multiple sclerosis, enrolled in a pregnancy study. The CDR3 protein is CASSQEQGARPDTQYF. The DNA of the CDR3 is TGTGCCAGCAGCCAAGAACAGGGGGCGCGTCCAGATACGCAGTATTTT. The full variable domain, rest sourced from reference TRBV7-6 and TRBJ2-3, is GAGVSQSPRYKVTKRGQDVALRCDPISGHVSLYWYRQALGQGPEFLTYFNYEAQQDKSGLPNDRFSAERPEGSISTLTIQRTEQRDSAMYRCASSQEQGARPDTQYFGPGTRLTVL.